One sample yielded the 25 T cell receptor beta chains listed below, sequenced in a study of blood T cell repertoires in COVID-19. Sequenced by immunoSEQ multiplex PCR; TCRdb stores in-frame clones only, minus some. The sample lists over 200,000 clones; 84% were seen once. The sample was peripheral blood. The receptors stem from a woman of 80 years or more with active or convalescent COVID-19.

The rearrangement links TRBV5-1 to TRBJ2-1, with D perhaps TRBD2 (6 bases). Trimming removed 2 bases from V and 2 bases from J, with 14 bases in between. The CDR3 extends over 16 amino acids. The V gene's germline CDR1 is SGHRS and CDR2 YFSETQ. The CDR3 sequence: CASSFIISGAYNEQFF. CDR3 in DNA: TGCGCCAGCAGCTTCATCATTAGCGGAGCCTACAATGAGCAGTTCTTC.

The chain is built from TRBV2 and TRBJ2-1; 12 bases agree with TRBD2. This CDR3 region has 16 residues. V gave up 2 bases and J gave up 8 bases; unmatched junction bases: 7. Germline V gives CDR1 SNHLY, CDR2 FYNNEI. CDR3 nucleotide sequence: TGTGCCAGCAGTGAAAGGGCTAGCGGGGGGGTGGATGAGCAGTTCTTC. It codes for CASSERASGGVDEQFF.

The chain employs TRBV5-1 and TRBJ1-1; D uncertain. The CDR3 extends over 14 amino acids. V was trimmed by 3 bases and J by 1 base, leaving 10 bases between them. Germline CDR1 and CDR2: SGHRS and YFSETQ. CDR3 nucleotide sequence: TGCGCCAGCAGCTCCTCCGGAGGGAACACTGAAGCTTTCTTT. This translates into CASSSSGGNTEAFF.

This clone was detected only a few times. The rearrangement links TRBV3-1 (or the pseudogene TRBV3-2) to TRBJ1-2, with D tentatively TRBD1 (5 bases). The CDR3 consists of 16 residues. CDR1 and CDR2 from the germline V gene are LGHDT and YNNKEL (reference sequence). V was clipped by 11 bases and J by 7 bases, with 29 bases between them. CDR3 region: CAHPPGSQGLVGGYTF. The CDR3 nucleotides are TGTGCCCACCCCCCAGGGTCCCAAGGTCTCGTGGGTGGCTACACCTTC.

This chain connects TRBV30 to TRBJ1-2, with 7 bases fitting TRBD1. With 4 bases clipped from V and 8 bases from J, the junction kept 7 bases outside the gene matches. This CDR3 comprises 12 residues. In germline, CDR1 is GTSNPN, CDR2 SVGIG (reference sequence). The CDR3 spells CAWTGGREGYTF. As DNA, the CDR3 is TGTGCCTGGACAGGGGGACGGGAGGGCTACACCTTC.

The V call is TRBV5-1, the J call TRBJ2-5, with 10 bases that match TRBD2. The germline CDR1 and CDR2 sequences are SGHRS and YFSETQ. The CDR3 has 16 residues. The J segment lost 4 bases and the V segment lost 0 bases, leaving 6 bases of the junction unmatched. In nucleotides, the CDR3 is TGCGCCAGCAGCTTGGCCCAGCGGGGGGGCCTAGAGACCCAGTACTTC. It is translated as CASSLAQRGGLETQYF.

The CDR3 region has the DNA TGCGCCAGCAGTGAGGTGGCGGGTGGGAACACTGAAGCTTTCTTT. It specifies CASSEVAGGNTEAFF. The V gene is TRBV10-1, the J gene TRBJ1-1; no firm D call. Germline assignment: CDR1 WNHNN and CDR2 SYGVQD (reference sequence). CDR3 length equals 15 residues. V was clipped by 2 bases and J by 1 base, with 11 bases between them.

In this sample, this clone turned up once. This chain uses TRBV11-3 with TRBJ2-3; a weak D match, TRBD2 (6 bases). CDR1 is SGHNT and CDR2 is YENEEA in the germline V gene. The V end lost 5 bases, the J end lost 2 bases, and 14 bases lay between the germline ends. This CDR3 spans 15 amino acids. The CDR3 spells CASSNSGPNTDTQYF. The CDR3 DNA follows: TGTGCCAGCAGCAATAGCGGTCCAAACACAGATACGCAGTATTTT.

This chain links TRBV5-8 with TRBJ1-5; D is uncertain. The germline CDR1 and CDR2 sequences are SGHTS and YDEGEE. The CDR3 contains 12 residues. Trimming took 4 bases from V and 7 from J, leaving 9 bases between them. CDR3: CASSLNPQPQHF. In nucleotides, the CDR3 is TGTGCCAGCAGCCTAAATCCACAGCCCCAGCATTTT.

The DNA of the CDR3 is TGTGCCAGCAGCCAGGGACAGGGGGCCCGGGGAAAACTGTTTTTT. Protein sequence: CASSQGQGARGKLFF. The J gene is TRBJ1-4, the V gene TRBV6-5, with 12 nucleotides matching TRBD1. The CDR3 consists of 15 residues. Germline V gene data show CDR1 as MNHEY and CDR2 as SVGAGI. V lost 6 bases, J lost 10 bases, and 9 bases stayed unmatched.

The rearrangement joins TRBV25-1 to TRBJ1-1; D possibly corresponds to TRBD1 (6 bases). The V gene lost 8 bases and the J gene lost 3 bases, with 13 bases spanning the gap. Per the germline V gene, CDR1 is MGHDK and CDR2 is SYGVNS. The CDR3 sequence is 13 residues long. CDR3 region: CASSRGRDTEAFF. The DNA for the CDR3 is TGTGCCAGCTCCAGGGGTCGGGACACTGAAGCTTTCTTT.

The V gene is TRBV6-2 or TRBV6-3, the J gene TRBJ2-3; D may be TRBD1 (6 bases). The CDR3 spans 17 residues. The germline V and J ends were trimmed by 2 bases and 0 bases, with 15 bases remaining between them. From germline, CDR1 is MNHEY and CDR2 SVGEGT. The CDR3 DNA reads TGTGCCAGCAGTTACCACAGGGCAGGACCTAGCACAGATACGCAGTATTTT. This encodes CASSYHRAGPSTDTQYF.

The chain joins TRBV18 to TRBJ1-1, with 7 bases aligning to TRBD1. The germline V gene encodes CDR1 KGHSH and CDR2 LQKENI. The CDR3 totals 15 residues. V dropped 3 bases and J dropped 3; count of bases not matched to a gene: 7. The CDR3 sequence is CASSPTQGWDTEAFF. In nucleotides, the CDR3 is TGTGCCAGCTCACCTACACAGGGGTGGGACACTGAAGCTTTCTTT.

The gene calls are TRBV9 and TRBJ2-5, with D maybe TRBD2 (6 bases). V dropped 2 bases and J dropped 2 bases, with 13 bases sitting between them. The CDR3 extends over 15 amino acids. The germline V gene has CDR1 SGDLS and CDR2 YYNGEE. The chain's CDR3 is CASSVGSAGQETQYF. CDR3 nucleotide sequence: TGTGCCAGCAGCGTCGGGTCCGCGGGGCAAGAGACCCAGTACTTC. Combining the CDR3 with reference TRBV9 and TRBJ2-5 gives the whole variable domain DSGVTQTPKHLITATGQRVTLRCSPRSGDLSVYWYQQSLDQGLQFLIQYYNGEERAKGNILERFSAQQFPDLHSELNLSSLELGDSALYFCASSVGSAGQETQYFGPGTRLLVL.

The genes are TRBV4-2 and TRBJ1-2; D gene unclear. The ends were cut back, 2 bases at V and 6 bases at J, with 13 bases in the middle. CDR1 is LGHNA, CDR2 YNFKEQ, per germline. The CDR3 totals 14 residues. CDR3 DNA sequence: TGTGCCAGCAGCCAACCGGGGAGGATACATGGCTACACCTTC. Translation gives CASSQPGRIHGYTF.

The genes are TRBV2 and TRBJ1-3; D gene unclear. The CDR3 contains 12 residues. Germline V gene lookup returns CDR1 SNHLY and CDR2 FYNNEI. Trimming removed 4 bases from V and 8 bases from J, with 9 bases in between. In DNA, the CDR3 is TGTGCCAGCAGTGTCAGAGGAGACACCATATATTTT. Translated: CASSVRGDTIYF.

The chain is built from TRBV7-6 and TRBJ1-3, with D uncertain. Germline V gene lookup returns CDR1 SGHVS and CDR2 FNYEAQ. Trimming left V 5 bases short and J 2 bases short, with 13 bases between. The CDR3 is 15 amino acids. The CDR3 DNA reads TGTGCCAGCAGCGCTTACAGTTTAGCTGGAAACACCATATATTTT. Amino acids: CASSAYSLAGNTIYF.

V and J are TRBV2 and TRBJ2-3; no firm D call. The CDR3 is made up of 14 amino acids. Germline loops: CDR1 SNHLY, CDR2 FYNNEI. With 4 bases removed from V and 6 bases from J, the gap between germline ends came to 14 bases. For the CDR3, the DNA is TGTGCCAGCAGTGCCGACTGGCAGACGGATACGCAGTATTTT. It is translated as CASSADWQTDTQYF. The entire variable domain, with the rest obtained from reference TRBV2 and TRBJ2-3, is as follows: EPEVTQTPSHQVTQMGQEVILRCVPISNHLYFYWYRQILGQKVEFLVSFYNNEISEKSEIFDDQFSVERPDGSNFTLKIRSTKLEDSAMYFCASSADWQTDTQYFGPGTRLTVL.

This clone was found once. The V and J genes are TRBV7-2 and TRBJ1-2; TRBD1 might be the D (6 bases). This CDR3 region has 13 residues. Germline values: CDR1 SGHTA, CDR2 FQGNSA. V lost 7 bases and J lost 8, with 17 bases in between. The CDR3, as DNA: TGTGCCAGCACCGTAGACAGGTCGCGGGGCTACACCTTC. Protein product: CASTVDRSRGYTF.

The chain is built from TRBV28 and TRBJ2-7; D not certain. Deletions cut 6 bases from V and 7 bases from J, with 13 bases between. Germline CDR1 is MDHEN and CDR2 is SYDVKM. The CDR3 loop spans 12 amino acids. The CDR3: CASRQVPLEQYF. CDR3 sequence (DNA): TGTGCCAGCAGGCAGGTCCCCTTAGAGCAGTACTTC.

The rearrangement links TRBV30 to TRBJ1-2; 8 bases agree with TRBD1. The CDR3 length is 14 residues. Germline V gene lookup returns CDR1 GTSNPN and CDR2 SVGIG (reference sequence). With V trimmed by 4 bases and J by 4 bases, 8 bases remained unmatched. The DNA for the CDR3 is TGTGCCTGGAAACCGGGACAGGCACTCTATGGCTACACCTTC. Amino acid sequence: CAWKPGQALYGYTF.

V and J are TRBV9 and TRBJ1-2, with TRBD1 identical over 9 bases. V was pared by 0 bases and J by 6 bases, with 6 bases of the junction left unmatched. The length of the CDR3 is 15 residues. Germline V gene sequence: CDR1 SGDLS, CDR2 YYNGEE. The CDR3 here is CASSVEHRGQNGYTF. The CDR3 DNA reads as TGTGCCAGCAGCGTAGAACACAGGGGGCAAAATGGCTACACCTTC.

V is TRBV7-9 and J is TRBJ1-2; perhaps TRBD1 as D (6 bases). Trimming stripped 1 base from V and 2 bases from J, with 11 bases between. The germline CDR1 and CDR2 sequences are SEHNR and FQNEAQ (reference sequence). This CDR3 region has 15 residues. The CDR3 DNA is TGTGCCAGCAGCTTAGTTGGGGGCTCAAACTATGGCTACACCTTC. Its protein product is CASSLVGGSNYGYTF.

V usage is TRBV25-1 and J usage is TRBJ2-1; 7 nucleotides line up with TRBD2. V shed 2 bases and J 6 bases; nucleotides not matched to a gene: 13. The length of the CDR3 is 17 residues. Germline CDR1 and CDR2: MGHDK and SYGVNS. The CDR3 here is CASSETLGGSTANEQFF. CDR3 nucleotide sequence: TGTGCCAGCAGTGAAACCCTCGGCGGGAGCACCGCCAATGAGCAGTTCTTC.

This CDR3 is CASSLSDRFNEQFF. Written as DNA, the CDR3 is TGTGCCAGCAGCCTCTCGGACAGGTTTAATGAGCAGTTCTTC. The rearrangement links TRBV6-5 to TRBJ2-1; 7 nucleotides line up with TRBD1. CDR1 MNHEY and CDR2 SVGAGI come from the germline V gene. V lost 6 bases, J lost 7 bases, and 9 bases stayed unmatched. This CDR3 spans 14 amino acids.